This is a list of T cell receptor beta chains from one sample in a study of blood T cell repertoires in COVID-19. Data came from immunoSEQ multiplex PCR; TCRdb stores just in-frame clones and leaves some out. The sample contains approximately 110,000 clones, approximately 78% of which appear only once. Sequenced sample: peripheral blood. The receptors derive from a man between 65 and 85 years old with acute or convalescent COVID-19. Both conserved end residues are part of each CDR3. Fields, in order: clone size, J gene, D gene, V gene, CDR3 DNA, CDR3 protein. D genes are given only for firm matches. Clone size appears in some rows only: once, few, many, or a class for an expanded clone.

-,TRBJ1-1,TRBD1,TRBV2,TGTGCCATCACAGGGGGAACTGAAGCTTTCTTT,CAITGGTEAFF
few,TRBJ2-2,TRBD1,TRBV5-6,TGTGCCAGCAGCTTGGACAGGGGGTTAACCGGGGAGCTGTTTTTT,CASSLDRGLTGELFF
once,TRBJ2-6,-,TRBV9,TGTGCCAGCAGCTCCCGGACAGGGGCCAACGTCCTGACTTTC,CASSSRTGANVLTF
-,TRBJ2-1,TRBD2,TRBV5-4,TGTGCCAGCAGCTTGACTAGCGGGGGGTGGAATGAGCAGTTCTTC,CASSLTSGGWNEQFF
-,TRBJ2-5,TRBD2,TRBV9,TGTGCCAGCAGCGTGAGTAGCGGGAGGGCCGAAGAGACCCAGTACTTC,CASSVSSGRAEETQYF
-,TRBJ1-5,TRBD1,TRBV28,TGTGCCAGCAGTCCTGGACAGGGGAGGGGCAATCAGCCCCAGCATTTT,CASSPGQGRGNQPQHF
few,TRBJ1-2,TRBD1,TRBV30,TGTGCCTGGTTGGACAGGGGGCGCAGAACTAACTATGGCTACACCTTC,CAWLDRGRRTNYGYTF
few,TRBJ1-3,-,TRBV10-1,TGCGCCAGCAGCCACCGGGGGGATACCCAACTCTCTGGAAACACCATATATTTT,CASSHRGDTQLSGNTIYF
-,TRBJ2-1,TRBD1,TRBV19,TGTGCCAGTAAGGCTTCGGGACAGGGGGAAAATGAGCAGTTCTTC,CASKASGQGENEQFF
-,TRBJ2-7,TRBD2,TRBV10-3,TGTGCCACCCTCGGGGGGGGTCCCGACGAGCAGTACTTC,CATLGGGPDEQYF
-,TRBJ1-3,-,TRBV10-1,TGCGCCAGCAGTGAGTCAGGCGGCTCTGGAAACACCATATATTTT,CASSESGGSGNTIYF
-,TRBJ1-1,TRBD1,TRBV28,TGTGCCAGCAGTATACCGGGACAGGGCATGTCGAACACTGAAGCTTTCTTT,CASSIPGQGMSNTEAFF
once,TRBJ2-2,TRBD2,TRBV5-1,TGCGCCAGCAGCCCCGGGGGGGCCGCCGGGGAGCTGTTTTTT,CASSPGGAAGELFF
-,TRBJ1-2,-,TRBV5-5,TGTGCCAGCAGCCTGACAGGCGAACCAAACTATGGCTACACCTTC,CASSLTGEPNYGYTF
-,TRBJ2-1,-,TRBV14,TGTGCCAGCAGCCAAGATAGAGGTGGGTGGCTAAATGAGCAGTTCTTC,CASSQDRGGWLNEQFF
-,TRBJ1-1,-,TRBV28,TGTGCCAGCAGTGGCCCTTTCGTTGGCCCAGTTTTAGCTTTCTTT,CASSGPFVGPVLAFF
once,TRBJ1-2,-,TRBV19,TGTGCCAGTACCCTCCTGAGGGAGAACTATGGCTACACCTTC,CASTLLRENYGYTF
-,TRBJ1-5,-,TRBV3-1/TRBV3-2,TGTGCCAGCAGCCAAGCAGGGTATCGACCCCAGCATTTT,CASSQAGYRPQHF
-,TRBJ1-6,-,TRBV30,TGTGCCTGGAGTGAGGAGCGCAATTCACCCCTCCACTTT,CAWSEERNSPLHF
-,TRBJ2-1,TRBD2,TRBV5-1,TGCGCCAGCAGCTTGGGGCTAGCGGAGCACAATGAGCAGTTCTTC,CASSLGLAEHNEQFF
-,TRBJ1-1,-,TRBV6-5,TGTGCCAGCATCAAGACGACAGGACGTGGCACTGAAGCTTTCTTT,CASIKTTGRGTEAFF
once,TRBJ2-4,-,TRBV15,TGTGCCACCAGCAGGGACGCGGGGGCTCACATTCAGTACTTC,CATSRDAGAHIQYF
-,TRBJ1-2,-,TRBV28,TGTGCCAGCAGGCCTACCGGGACATCCTATGGCTACACCTTC,CASRPTGTSYGYTF
once,TRBJ1-1,-,TRBV5-1,TGCGCCAGCAGCTTAGAAACAGGGACGGACACTGAAGCTTTCTTT,CASSLETGTDTEAFF
-,TRBJ1-4,TRBD1,TRBV29-1,TGCAGCGTTGCGGACAGGGGAGGAGAAAAACTGTTTTTT,CSVADRGGEKLFF
-,TRBJ1-1,TRBD1,TRBV2,TGTGCCAGCAGTGGGGGACAGCCGAACACTGAAGCTTTCTTT,CASSGGQPNTEAFF
-,TRBJ1-3,TRBD1,TRBV9,TGTGCCAGCAGCTTAAGGTGGGACAGGGCAAACACCATATATTTT,CASSLRWDRANTIYF
once,TRBJ2-1,TRBD2,TRBV5-1,TGCGCCAGCATCCGGGGACTAGCGGAGAGTGAGCAGTTCTTC,CASIRGLAESEQFF
-,TRBJ2-7,-,TRBV7-2,TGTGCCAGCAGCGCAACCCTCGGGACTCGCTCCTACGAGCAGTACTTC,CASSATLGTRSYEQYF
few,TRBJ2-3,TRBD1,TRBV5-1,TGCGCCAGCAGCTTACGTCCCGGGACAGGGAGCACAGATACGCAGTATTTT,CASSLRPGTGSTDTQYF
-,TRBJ1-1,-,TRBV5-4,TGTGCCAGCAGCTTGAATCAGGGTCGGTGGGTTATGAACACTGAAGCTTTCTTT,CASSLNQGRWVMNTEAFF
-,TRBJ1-5,-,TRBV30,TGTGCCTGGAGTCCAGGGTCGGGCAATCAGCCCCAGCATTTT,CAWSPGSGNQPQHF
-,TRBJ2-1,-,TRBV21-1,TGTGCCAGCACTGGGTCAGGGGCGGTAAATGAGCAGTTCTTC,CASTGSGAVNEQFF
once,TRBJ1-1,-,TRBV28,TGTGCCAGCAGTACAACGGCGGTTGAAGCTTTCTTT,CASSTTAVEAFF
-,TRBJ1-2,-,TRBV5-6,TGTGCCAGCAGCTTGGGGGCCGGGACATACTATGGCTACACCTTC,CASSLGAGTYYGYTF
-,TRBJ1-4,-,TRBV30,TGTGCCTGGAGTGCGTACTTAGGCAGGACTAATGAAAAACTGTTTTTT,CAWSAYLGRTNEKLFF
-,TRBJ1-2,-,TRBV30,TGTGCCGGGATGGAGGGCAACTATGGCTATACCTTC,CAGMEGNYGYTF
-,TRBJ2-2,-,TRBV7-2,TGTGCCAGCAGCCCATACAAGAACACCGGGGAGCTGTTTTTT,CASSPYKNTGELFF
-,TRBJ1-5,-,TRBV30,TGTGCCTGGAGTACGGGTGGGGGCCAGCCCCAGCATTTT,CAWSTGGGQPQHF
-,TRBJ2-1,-,TRBV7-2,TGTGCCAGCAGCTTTTGGTCCAGGGCGAGGTGGTCCTACAATGAGCAGTTCTTC,CASSFWSRARWSYNEQFF